This TCR beta chain was observed in a study of blood T cells in healthy people across ages. For the study at large: In model experiments, template switching was able to capture about one barcoded beta molecule for every two T cells that were present.

A few counts support this clonotype. The second PCR ran about 6 to 12 cycles with a sample-barcoded 5' primer and J-beta primers. TCRdb reanalysed the 5' RACE reads using MiXCR and keeps one entry per CDR3 protein. This table has about 930,000 distinct CDR3 sequences, almost 30% appearing once. Germline V gives CDR1 SGHVS, CDR2 FNYEAQ. The CDR3 has 21 amino acids. V lost 2 bases and J 2 bases, leaving 29 bases between the germline ends. The same sample was also studied in work on T cells of mothers and their children.

Sequenced input: blood. This chain links TRBV7-6 with TRBJ2-3; weak D call: TRBD2 (7 bases). This TCR derives from a woman aged 40 to 50 in good health. CDR3: CASSLLENESGGGLLTDTQYF. Here the CDR3 DNA reads TGTGCCAGCAGCTTACTAGAGAATGAGTCCGGCGGGGGCCTTCTCACAGATACGCAGTATTTT.